This TCR beta chain was captured in a study of molecular identifiers for immune sequencing clone quantification. General study points: Beyond 20 RNA copies, clones held over 98% of effector molecules, compared with under 1% in naive cells. Jurkat TCR RNA that was spiked in from one cell was reportedly detectable among one million naive cells.

The CDR3 consists of 14 residues. V was shortened by 4 bases and J by 2 bases, with 11 bases between the two germline ends. CDR1 MGHRA and CDR2 YSYEKL come from the germline V gene. Naive CD8 T cells were sorted as CD8+CD4-CCR7+CD45RA+. This clonotype has a count of ten or more. Its antigen is currently unknown. TCRdb passed the PCR reads through MiXCR, listing each CDR3 protein once. This table holds fewer than 350,000 distinct CDR3 sequences, 24% found once. Sequencing was performed on naive CD8+ T cells from blood, with Jurkat cell RNA spiked in. Subset described: FACS-sorted CD8+CD4-CCR7+CD45RA+ naive T cells. The sequence derives from a human donor in good health. Some libraries in this study had Jurkat cell RNA spiked in. The rearrangement links TRBV4-1 to TRBJ1-1; D is unresolved. The CDR3 DNA reads TGCGCCAGCAGCCCCACCTTTTATAACACTGAAGCTTTCTTT. Translation gives CASSPTFYNTEAFF.